This T cell receptor beta chain was captured by sequencing in a study of cytomegalovirus exposure and HLA in healthy donors. Findings and caveats of the study: The authors later linked a missense DCLRE1C variant to TCR beta V- and J-gene trimming. It was reported that the classifier diagnosed cytomegalovirus status with high specificity and sensitivity in both the original and validation cohorts.

PCR involved 60 Vbeta and 13 Jbeta primers. The protocol was immunoSEQ multiplex PCR, while the TCRdb copy is restricted to in-frame clones and leaves out a portion. This table holds about 120,000 clones, approximately 84% found once. This clone was counted a single time. Its cognate antigen is unknown. CDR1 is MNHNS and CDR2 is SASEGT in the germline V gene. J was trimmed by 5 bases and V by 4 bases; bases with no gene match: 6. The CDR3 has 16 amino acids. Sequencing was performed on PBMCs. The gene calls are TRBV6-1 and TRBJ2-5; TRBD2 matches 14 bases. This TCR was recovered from a man aged 40-50 years in good health and CMV-seronegative. The CDR3 DNA sequence: TGTGCCAGCAGTGGGCGACTAGCGGGGGGGCTGGAGACCCAGTACTTC. Translated: CASSGRLAGGLETQYF.